The rows below give T cell receptor beta chains drawn from one sample of a study of blood T cell repertoires in COVID-19. Sequenced by immunoSEQ multiplex PCR; TCRdb stores in-frame clones only, minus some. The sample holds roughly 120,000 clones, 86% seen once. The sequenced sample was peripheral blood. The receptors come from a man in his sixties or seventies who had recovered from COVID-19. Each CDR3 is given with its conserved first and last residue. Fields, in order: V gene, D gene, clone size, J gene, CDR3 DNA, CDR3 protein. The D gene is left open where the match is weak. Clone size is given for some rows only: seen once, a few or many times, or a class if the clone is expanded.

TRBV2	TRBD1	.	TRBJ2-7	TGTGCCAGCAGGGGACAGGGGTACGAGCAGTACTTC	CASRGQGYEQYF
TRBV19	.	few	TRBJ1-5	TGTGCCAGTAGTACCCGGGACACCCCATATAGCAATCAGCCCCAGCATTTT	CASSTRDTPYSNQPQHF
TRBV19	.	.	TRBJ1-5	TGTGCCAGTAATTTGGGGAGAAGTGGCAATCAGCCCCAGCATTTT	CASNLGRSGNQPQHF
TRBV2	TRBD1	.	TRBJ2-2	TGTGCCAGCAGTGGACAGGGGGAGACCGGGGAGCTGTTTTTT	CASSGQGETGELFF
TRBV11-3	.	.	TRBJ2-3	TGTGCCAGCAGCTTAGGTCGTCGGGGGGCGTCAGGCACAGATACGCAGTATTTT	CASSLGRRGASGTDTQYF
TRBV28	.	few	TRBJ1-2	TGTGCCAGCAGTTCCCCGGGTCGGTATGGCTACACCTTC	CASSSPGRYGYTF
TRBV28	.	.	TRBJ2-3	TGTGCCAGCAGTTTTCCAAACCTCCCAAGAAGCCCTAGCACAGATACGCAGTATTTT	CASSFPNLPRSPSTDTQYF
TRBV5-1	TRBD2	.	TRBJ2-1	TGCGCCAGCTGCCCCAGCGGGATATACAATGAGCAGTTCTTC	CASCPSGIYNEQFF
TRBV29-1	.	.	TRBJ2-5	TGCAGCGTTGTTGTTGACAGGTACCAAGAGACCCAGTACTTC	CSVVVDRYQETQYF
TRBV4-1	TRBD1	.	TRBJ1-2	TGCGCCAGCAGCCAAGTTGCGGGAAGGGGGCCGAACTATGGCTACACCTTC	CASSQVAGRGPNYGYTF
TRBV14	.	.	TRBJ1-5	TGTGCCAGCAGCCAAGGCAGTCAGCCCCAGCATTTT	CASSQGSQPQHF
TRBV18	TRBD2	.	TRBJ2-4	TGTGCCAGCTCACCTTTAGCGGGGGCCAAAAACATTCAGTACTTC	CASSPLAGAKNIQYF
TRBV3-1/TRBV3-2	TRBD1	.	TRBJ2-7	TGTGCCAGCAGCCAAGATAAATGGACAGGAGACTACGAGCAGTACTTC	CASSQDKWTGDYEQYF
TRBV5-6	.	once	TRBJ1-5	TGTGCCAGCAGCTTGGAGGGGACTGGTAATCAGCCCCAGCATTTT	CASSLEGTGNQPQHF
TRBV5-1	.	.	TRBJ1-1	TGCGCCAGCAGCTTGACAGGGAATGGGAGAATCACTGAAGCTTTCTTT	CASSLTGNGRITEAFF
TRBV2	.	once	TRBJ1-5	TGTGCCAGCAGGAGGGCTTCCAATCAGCCCCAGCATTTT	CASRRASNQPQHF
TRBV2	TRBD1	.	TRBJ2-1	TGTGCCAGCACGTGGGACAGGGAAGCCGATGAGCAGTTCTTC	CASTWDREADEQFF